These 19 T cell receptor beta chains were all obtained from the same sample, sequenced in a study of T cells in Graves' hyperthyroidism and ophthalmopathy. Amplification of TCR beta CDR3 regions used RNA as the template. A set of HTBI primers served as the primers for a first-round RT-PCR of the TCR CDR3. TCRdb reanalysed the multiplex PCR reads using MiXCR and keeps one entry per CDR3 protein. Of approximately 210,000 distinct CDR3 sequences in the sample, 17% were seen once. The sequenced sample consisted of blood. These receptors were obtained from a man aged 50 to 60 with Graves' hyperthyroidism.

This chain connects TRBV28 to TRBJ2-3; D call uncertain. Germline assignment: CDR1 MDHEN and CDR2 SYDVKM. The CDR3 covers 15 residues. Between the trimmed V and J ends, which lost 3 bases and 5 bases, there was a span of 15 bases. The CDR3 here is CASSFTSLSQDTQYF. CDR3 in DNA: TGTGCCAGCAGTTTTACTTCATTATCCCAAGATACGCAGTATTTT.

The CDR3, as DNA: TGTGCCAGTGGGGGACTAGCGGGGTATAAGGGACCCGAGCAGTTCTTC. This gives the protein CASGGLAGYKGPEQFF. The chain is built from TRBV19 and TRBJ2-7; the match to TRBD2 covers 13 bases. The last part of the DNA fits TRBJ2-1 better; the J call may be wrong. The CDR3 extends over 16 amino acids. CDR1 is LNHDA and CDR2 is SQIVND in the germline V gene (reference sequence).

At least ten counts were recorded for this clonotype. The chain recombines TRBV3-1 with TRBJ2-1; tentative D call: TRBD2 (6 bases). The CDR3 sequence is 17 residues long. CDR1 is LGHDT and CDR2 is YNNKEL in the germline V gene (reference sequence). V lost 1 base and J lost 3, with 16 bases in between. CDR3 nucleotides: TGTGCCAGCAGCCAAGGGTATTTCGGAGGGGTCTACAATGAGCAGTTCTTC. This gives the protein CASSQGYFGGVYNEQFF.

The sample holds many counts of this clonotype. J is TRBJ2-2 and V is TRBV11-2, with D maybe TRBD1 (5 bases). Germline V gene lookup returns CDR1 SGHAT and CDR2 FQNNGV. Trimming removed 4 bases from V and 4 bases from J, with 19 bases in between. CDR3 length: 17 residues. CDR3 nucleotide sequence: TGTGCCAGCAGCTATAACAGCGAGACAGCAGCCACCGGGGAGCTGTTTTTT. Translated: CASSYNSETAATGELFF.

This clonotype was observed a handful of times. The chain combines TRBV6-2 or TRBV6-3 with TRBJ1-6; TRBD1 matches 7 bases. Germline loops: CDR1 MNHEY, CDR2 SVGEGT. V lost 4 bases to trimming and J lost 6 bases; unmatched junction nucleotides: 6. The length of the CDR3 is 15 residues. This CDR3 is CASSSPDRTNSPLHF. DNA of the CDR3: TGTGCCAGCAGTTCCCCGGACAGGACTAATTCACCCCTCCACTTT.

V is TRBV5-1 and J is TRBJ2-1, with D unclear. CDR3 length: 14 residues. The germline CDR1 and CDR2 sequences are SGHRS and YFSETQ. V was clipped by 4 bases and J by 7 bases, with 15 bases between them. The CDR3 nucleotides are TGCGCCAGCAGCACAACTATAGGACCGAATGAGCAGTTCTTC. This translates into CASSTTIGPNEQFF.

In this sample, this clonotype turned up many times. The rearrangement joins TRBV5-5 to TRBJ2-1; 7 bases fit TRBD2. This CDR3 is built from 15 residues. Germline CDR1 SGHKS, CDR2 YYEKEE (reference sequence). Unmatched junction bases numbered 5, after V lost 2 bases and J lost 3 bases. The DNA for the CDR3 is TGTGCCAGCAGCTTCGGCGGGGGAAGCTACAATGAGCAGTTCTTC. It specifies CASSFGGGSYNEQFF.

As concerns this clonotype: The junction and the germline gene differ at one end; a read error may be behind it. The chain is built from TRBV18 and TRBJ2-1; TRBD2 agrees at 12 bases. Germline V CDR1 and CDR2: KGHSH, LQKENI. The CDR3 covers 16 residues. The CDR3 DNA sequence: TGTGGCAGCTCACCACCGACTAGCGGGAGTCGGAATGAGCAGTTCTTC. Amino acid sequence: CGSSPPTSGSRNEQFF.

This clonotype was found many times. The chain has TRBV20-1 and TRBJ1-1; D might be TRBD1 (5 bases). V lost 6 bases and J lost 3, with 14 bases in between. CDR3 size: 13 residues. Germline assignment: CDR1 DFQATT and CDR2 SNEGSKA (reference sequence). The CDR3 DNA reads TGCAGTGCCCCCAGGGAAGTGTACACTGAAGCTTTCTTT. Its translation: CSAPREVYTEAFF.

This clonotype appeared a few times. The V gene is TRBV14, the J gene TRBJ2-7; D is ambiguous. CDR1 is SGHDN and CDR2 is FVKESK in the germline V gene. V gave up 1 base and J gave up 6 bases, with 10 bases separating them. The CDR3 spans 13 residues. The CDR3 spells CASSQGTSREQYF. In DNA, the CDR3 is TGTGCCAGCAGCCAAGGGACCTCTCGCGAGCAGTACTTC.

This clonotype was seen ten or more times. The chain combines TRBV20-1 with TRBJ2-3, with D possibly being TRBD1 or TRBD2 (5 bases each). V was trimmed by 5 bases and J by 3 bases, leaving 9 bases between them. This CDR3 has 12 amino acids. Germline loops: CDR1 DFQATT, CDR2 SNEGSKA (reference sequence). CDR3: CSAGWGTDTQYF. Written as DNA, the CDR3 is TGCAGTGCTGGTTGGGGGACAGATACGCAGTATTTT.

The chain has TRBV7-3 and TRBJ2-2, with D uncertain. Germline CDR1 is SGHTA and CDR2 is FQGTGA. The CDR3 loop spans 12 amino acids. V was clipped by 4 bases and J by 7 bases, with 7 bases between them. The CDR3 reads CASSSPDGELFF. CDR3 coding DNA: TGTGCCAGCAGCTCCCCCGACGGGGAGCTGTTTTTT.

This clonotype was observed many times. The chain couples TRBV6-1 to TRBJ2-1; TRBD2 matches at 10 bases. Germline V gives CDR1 MNHNS, CDR2 SASEGT. The CDR3 extends over 13 amino acids. The ends lost 8 bases at V and 5 bases at J; junction bases unmatched: 3. This CDR3 reads CASGLAEHNEQFF. The CDR3, as DNA: TGTGCCAGCGGACTAGCGGAGCACAATGAGCAGTTCTTC.

The table lists this clonotype with a few counts. The chain links TRBV7-9 to TRBJ2-3, with 8 bases identical to TRBD1. J was trimmed by 4 bases and V by 5 bases; bases with no gene match: 8. Germline V gene data show CDR1 as SEHNR and CDR2 as FQNEAQ (reference sequence). The CDR3 covers 15 residues. The CDR3 coding sequence is TGTGCCAGCAGCCCCCAGGACAGGGCAGCAGATACGCAGTATTTT. This gives the protein CASSPQDRAADTQYF.

The table lists this clonotype with many counts. The chain links TRBV20-1 to TRBJ2-5, with TRBD1 matching 8 bases. This CDR3 contains 13 residues. V was pared by 3 bases and J by 6 bases, with 6 bases of the junction left unmatched. From germline, CDR1 is DFQATT and CDR2 SNEGSKA (reference sequence). The CDR3 coding sequence is TGCAGTGCTAGTCAGGGGGCAATCAAGACCCAGTACTTC. This translates into CSASQGAIKTQYF.

This clonotype occurred many times. This rearrangement joins TRBV11-2 to TRBJ2-7; no clear D. Per germline, CDR1 SGHAT and CDR2 FQNNGV. Trimming left V 5 bases short and J 6 bases short, with 8 bases between. This CDR3 region has 11 residues. The CDR3 DNA sequence: TGTGCCAGCAGCATAGTAATCGAGCAGTACTTC. Translation: CASSIVIEQYF.

V usage is TRBV20-1 and J usage is TRBJ2-5; D not certain. CDR3 length: 12 residues. V lost 1 base to trimming and J lost 7 bases, with 10 bases between them. Per germline, CDR1 DFQATT and CDR2 SNEGSKA (reference sequence). The CDR3 DNA sequence: TGCAGTGCTAGAGGAACAATAGGGACCCAGTACTTC. Translating it yields CSARGTIGTQYF.

This clonotype showed up just a few times. This sequence joins TRBV14 and TRBJ2-3; D gene ambiguous. Germline loops: CDR1 SGHDN, CDR2 FVKESK. This CDR3 has 15 amino acids. V was clipped by 4 bases and J by 0 bases, with 11 bases between them. The CDR3 DNA reads as TGTGCCAGCAGCCCGGAGCTGACAAGCACAGATACGCAGTATTTT. Its protein product is CASSPELTSTDTQYF.

In its sample, this clonotype was seen a few times. V gene TRBV5-1 combines with J gene TRBJ2-3; 9 nucleotides match TRBD1. In germline, CDR1 is SGHRS, CDR2 YFSETQ. The CDR3 sequence is 13 residues long. Losses at the gene ends were 4 bases for V and 5 bases for J; bases not matched to a gene: 2. CDR3 coding DNA: TGCGCCAGCAGCACAGGGGGCATAGATACGCAGTATTTT. This translates into CASSTGGIDTQYF.